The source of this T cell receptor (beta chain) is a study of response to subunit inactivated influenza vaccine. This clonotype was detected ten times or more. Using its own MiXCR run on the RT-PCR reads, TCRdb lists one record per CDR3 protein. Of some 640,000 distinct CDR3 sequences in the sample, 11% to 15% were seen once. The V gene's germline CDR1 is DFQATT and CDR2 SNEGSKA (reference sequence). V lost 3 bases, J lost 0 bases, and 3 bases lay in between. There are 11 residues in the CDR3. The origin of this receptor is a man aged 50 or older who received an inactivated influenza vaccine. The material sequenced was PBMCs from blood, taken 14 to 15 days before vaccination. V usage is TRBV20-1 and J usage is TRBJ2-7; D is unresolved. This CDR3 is CSARDSYEQYF. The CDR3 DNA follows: TGCAGTGCTAGGGACTCCTACGAGCAGTACTTC.